Included here is one T cell receptor (beta chain) sequence, with context. The antigen remains unidentified. Data came from immunoSEQ multiplex PCR; TCRdb stores just in-frame clones and leaves some out. The sample yields under 80,000 clones, 94% seen once. The data are from a study of cytomegalovirus exposure and HLA in healthy donors. General study findings and limits: As confirmed in vitro, a few CMV-associated chains were specific for CMV antigens. Investigators reported over 150 TCR beta chains as tied to cytomegalovirus. Whilst most TCR sequences proved rare, a subset of public TCRs occurred across many donors. The TCR clusters that emerged in the first cohort tended, a later analysis found, to co-occur in the approximately 130 validation repertoires.

V lost 5 bases to trimming and J lost 2 bases; unmatched junction nucleotides: 9. Germline V gives CDR1 SGHVS, CDR2 FQNEAQ. The CDR3 extends over 17 amino acids. The clonotype originates from a woman younger than 35 in good health and CMV-seronegative. The genes are TRBV7-8 and TRBJ2-7; the match to TRBD2 covers 13 bases. The sequencing input was PBMCs. Here the CDR3 reads CASSARFTSGRAYEQYF. The CDR3 DNA reads TGTGCCAGCAGCGCACGTTTCACTAGCGGGAGGGCCTACGAGCAGTACTTC.